Presented here are 16 T cell receptor beta chains from one specimen sequenced in a study of regulatory T cells in long-lasting Graves disease. The authors built TCR beta libraries using iRepertoire HTBI primers and Arm-PCR of CDR3 regions. Each CDR3 protein gets one entry after TCRdb re-called the multiplex PCR reads with MiXCR. The repertoire holds under 250,000 distinct CDR3 sequences, roughly 18% seen once, with about 12% in the top ten. This sample's time point: newly diagnosed GD, antithyroid drugs for less than 3 months. Extracted RNA from PBMCs served as the source of the TCR library. This sample also belongs to another study, concerning T cells in Graves' hyperthyroidism and ophthalmopathy.

The source material was peripheral blood mononuclear cells (PBMCs), sampled at new diagnosis, from a patient treated with antithyroid drugs. These receptor sequences come from a young woman with Graves disease.

The sample holds a few counts of this clonotype. The chain recombines TRBV6-1 with TRBJ2-1; 12 bases line up with TRBD2. The CDR3 has 15 amino acids. V shed 2 bases, J shed 7 bases, and the junction held 3 bases outside the gene matches. Germline V CDR1 and CDR2: MNHNS, SASEGT. The CDR3 nucleotides read TGTGCCAGCAGTGAACTAGCGGGGGGGCCGAATGAGCAGTTCTTC. It specifies CASSELAGGPNEQFF.

This clonotype was recorded many times. The chain carries TRBV28 and TRBJ2-3; 8 nucleotides agree with TRBD1. This CDR3 is 16 amino acids long. V dropped 3 bases and J dropped 3; count of bases not matched to a gene: 8. Per germline, CDR1 MDHEN and CDR2 SYDVKM. The CDR3 here is CASSLSQGAPTDTQYF. In DNA, the CDR3 is TGTGCCAGCAGTTTGTCCCAGGGGGCGCCAACAGATACGCAGTATTTT.

This clonotype has at least ten counts. The chain uses TRBV2 and TRBJ2-7, with TRBD2 matching over 11 bases. Germline V lookup: CDR1 SNHLY, CDR2 FYNNEI. V lost 3 bases, J lost 9 bases, and 10 bases stayed unmatched. The CDR3 length is 15 residues. The CDR3 loop reads CASSDATSGKEWQYF. For the CDR3, the DNA is TGTGCCAGCAGTGATGCGACTAGCGGGAAGGAATGGCAGTACTTC.

This clonotype was seen at least ten times. This chain connects TRBV7-9 to TRBJ2-1; the D is unclear. Per the germline V gene, CDR1 is SEHNR and CDR2 is FQNEAQ (reference sequence). The CDR3 is 15 amino acids. V lost 1 base, J lost 0 bases, and 7 bases lay in between. The CDR3 sequence: CASSLVKGSYNEQFF. The CDR3 nucleotides are TGTGCCAGCAGCTTAGTAAAGGGCTCCTACAATGAGCAGTTCTTC.

The V call is TRBV12-5, the J call TRBJ2-7; 13 nucleotides match TRBD2. This CDR3 has 14 residues. The germline V gene encodes CDR1 LGHNT and CDR2 FRNRAP. V trimming: 6 bases; J trimming: 5 bases; junction bases outside the gene matches: 4. CDR3 sequence (DNA): TGTGCTAGTGGCCCTGGACTAGCGGGGGACGAGCAGTACTTC. It yields the protein CASGPGLAGDEQYF.

This chain uses TRBV5-4 with TRBJ2-7, with 14 nucleotides matching TRBD2. In germline, CDR1 is SGHNT, CDR2 YYREEE (reference sequence). V trimming: 3 bases; J trimming: 2 bases; junction bases outside the gene matches: 10. The CDR3 spans 18 residues. The CDR3 DNA reads TGTGCCAGCAGCTCGGGACTAGCGGGAGATGGCCTTCCCTACGAGCAGTACTTC. It is translated as CASSSGLAGDGLPYEQYF.

This chain links TRBV29-1 with TRBJ2-5; TRBD1 matches 10 bases. The CDR3 length is 14 residues. Germline CDR1 and CDR2: SQVTM and ANQGSEA. V trimming: 6 bases; J trimming: 4 bases; junction bases outside the gene matches: 8. The DNA of the CDR3 is TGCAGCGTCGCAGACAGGGGGCGGGCAGAGACCCAGTACTTC. Protein sequence: CSVADRGRAETQYF.

This clonotype came up many times. The chain recombines TRBV12-3 or TRBV12-4 with TRBJ2-5, with D unclear. The V gene lost 3 bases and the J gene lost 3 bases, with 2 bases spanning the gap. The CDR3 has 11 amino acids. CDR3 amino acids: CASSFEETQYF. CDR3 coding DNA: TGTGCCAGCAGTTTTGAAGAGACCCAGTACTTC.

This clonotype was found many times. The rearrangement joins TRBV20-1 to TRBJ2-1; TRBD2 matches 9 bases. V shed 4 bases and J 0 bases; nucleotides not matched to a gene: 4. Germline V gene lookup returns CDR1 DFQATT and CDR2 SNEGSKA (reference sequence). The CDR3 loop spans 15 amino acids. CDR3 sequence: CSANSGRSSYNEQFF. The CDR3, as DNA: TGCAGTGCTAATAGCGGGAGAAGCTCCTACAATGAGCAGTTCTTC.

This clonotype has only a few counts. This sequence joins TRBV19 and TRBJ1-2, with D possibly matching TRBD1 (6 bases). Germline V gene sequence: CDR1 LNHDA, CDR2 SQIVND (reference sequence). V was trimmed by 10 bases and J by 7 bases, leaving 19 bases between them. CDR3 length: 13 residues. This CDR3 reads CATNRAGMGGYTF. Here the CDR3 DNA reads TGTGCCACTAACAGGGCCGGCATGGGTGGCTACACCTTC. The variable domain in full, completed from reference TRBV19 and TRBJ1-2, reads DGGITQSPKYLFRKEGQNVTLSCEQNLNHDAMYWYRQDPGQGLRLIYYSQIVNDFQKGDIAEGYSVSREKKESFPLTVTSAQKNPTAFYLCATNRAGMGGYTFGSGTRLTVV.

This clonotype was found many times. This chain's CDR3 is CASNYRNSNQPQHF. The CDR3 coding sequence is TGTGCCAGCAACTACAGAAATAGCAATCAGCCCCAGCATTTT. The chain uses TRBV12-3 or TRBV12-4 and TRBJ1-5; no reliable D call. This CDR3 spans 14 amino acids. V dropped 7 bases and J dropped 0 bases, with 10 bases sitting between them.

This clonotype was counted between two and nine times. The rearrangement links TRBV11-2 to TRBJ2-3, with 9 bases fitting TRBD2. This CDR3 spans 15 amino acids. V was clipped by 1 base and J by 8 bases; unmatched bases: 7. Germline-derived CDR1 and CDR2 are SGHAT and FQNNGV. For the CDR3, the DNA is TGTGCCAGCAGCTTAGCTAGCGGGGCGGGAGGTACGCAGTATTTT. Encoded protein: CASSLASGAGGTQYF.

At least ten counts were recorded for this clonotype. V usage is TRBV6-1 and J usage is TRBJ2-3; unclear D gene. V lost 6 bases, J lost 4 bases, and 11 bases lay in between. The germline CDR1 and CDR2 sequences are MNHNS and SASEGT. The CDR3 consists of 13 residues. The CDR3 DNA is TGTGCCAGCAGCCTTACGGCGGCAGATACGCAGTATTTT. It translates to CASSLTAADTQYF.

This chain joins TRBV12-3 or TRBV12-4 and TRBJ2-1; 8 nucleotides line up with TRBD2. This CDR3 has 14 residues. V was clipped by 6 bases and J by 9 bases; unmatched bases: 10. The DNA for the CDR3 is TGTGCCAGCAGCCTGACTAGCGCGAGGGGTGAGCAGTTCTTC. It is translated as CASSLTSARGEQFF.

A few counts support this clonotype. The V gene is TRBV5-1, the J gene TRBJ2-5, with a tentative D call TRBD2 (6 bases). Germline CDR1 SGHRS, CDR2 YFSETQ. Trimming cost V 4 bases and J 4 bases, with 14 bases left between them. This CDR3 has 14 amino acids. CDR3 DNA sequence: TGCGCCAGCAGCCCCCCGGGGGTACCAGAGACCCAGTACTTC. Translating it yields CASSPPGVPETQYF.

This clonotype was recorded at least ten times. The genes are TRBV7-3 and TRBJ2-7; 9 bases are shared with TRBD2. Trimming at V came to 5 bases and at J to 4 bases, leaving 9 bases not matched to a gene. Germline CDR1 is SGHTA and CDR2 is FQGTGA. The CDR3 length is 15 residues. CDR3 loop: CASSPRAGGQYEQYF. DNA of the CDR3: TGTGCCAGCAGCCCACGAGCGGGGGGTCAATACGAGCAGTACTTC.